This TCR beta chain was captured by sequencing in a study of siplizumab effects on memory and regulatory T cells (dated by TCRdb to about 2019). As for the study more broadly: Paired mixed lymphocyte reactions were run with siplizumab at approximately 0.91 ug/mL and without drug, across under ten responder-stimulator pairs. The effect of the anti-CD2 antibody siplizumab on alloreactive T-cell subsets was examined in allogeneic mixed lymphocyte reactions constructed from human PBMCs. Beyond this particular receptor, the publication reports: Among mappable alloreactive CD4+ clones, the Treg-derived fraction averaged approximately 69% with siplizumab versus approximately 27% in control reactions. Sequences below about 10^-5 frequency were poorly captured, so only a minor fraction of alloreactive clones could be mapped to unstimulated subsets. The cumulative frequency of alloreactive sequences that could be traced back to unstimulated CD4+ memory T cells was significantly reduced by siplizumab. The suppressive function of proliferating Tregs from siplizumab cultures was not functionally confirmed. A naive or memory phenotype could not be assigned to roughly 80-97% of proliferating CD4+ or CD8+ clones. Compared with memory T cells, unstimulated naive T cells appeared more diverse, and naive cells seemed to make a substantial contribution to the alloresponse.

Library construction relied on the immunoSEQ multiplex PCR assay. Roughly 10^5 TCR templates per sample were assayed on the deep sequencing platform. Genomic DNA extracted from sorted T cells was used for TCRbeta CDR3 sequencing. Per the original workflow: Clonal analysis of TCRbeta CDR3 data was done in the R programming language. Alloreactive CD4+ and CD8+ clones were identified by comparing unstimulated samples to CFSE-low samples taken after the reaction. Alloreactive CD4+ clones were assigned to regulatory or non-regulatory origin by matching sequences to sorted unstimulated Treg and non-Treg repertoires. In TCRdb, the immuneACCESS table is reduced to in-frame sequences with V and J assigned. These tables do not hold every clone; where another copy was compared, an unresolved V gene accounts for under half, and the others remain unexplained. D and trimming were read from the DNA, whereas the V and J calls and clone size are those reported in that table. The sample table lists about 18,000 clones, 45% to 60% of them with a count of one. The biggest ten clones account for 4.9% of the sample.

For CDR1 and CDR2, the germline V gene lists MNHNS and SASEGT. For this chain, trimming is 9 bases at the V end and 4 bases at the J end, and the number of junction bases without a gene match is 6. The CDR3 runs 14 residues from the cysteine to the phenylalanine. Only the CDR3 region is kept as DNA, spanning 42 bases read in frame from base 1. Mixed lymphocyte reaction cells were cocultured at 37°C for five to seven days. After responder PBMCs were labelled with CFSE and stimulator PBMCs with Violet Dye, the two populations were combined at a 1:1 ratio. TCRbeta CDR3 sequencing was performed on sorted unstimulated T cells and on proliferating T cells recovered from mixed lymphocyte reactions. Fresh whole blood from approximately ten HLA-typed healthy donors was used to isolate PBMCs. After the mixed lymphocyte reaction, proliferating CFSE-low responder T cells were FACS-sorted for TCR sequencing. A note on this clone: Its antigen is currently not known. There are no base qualities to consult, and no much larger clone falls within one base.

Input material: CFSE-low (dividing) CD4+ T cells sorted from an allogeneic mixed lymphocyte reaction. The rearrangement combines TRBV6-1 with TRBJ2-1, with 10 middle bases fitting TRBD2. This TCR was sampled from a human donor in good health; the cells came from an allogeneic mixed lymphocyte reaction. The nucleotides are TGTGCCAGTACCAGCGGGGGGGGATACAATGAGCAGTTCTTC. Protein translation: CASTSGGGYNEQFF.